These T cell receptor beta chains were read from a single sample in a study of T cell responses to AZD1222 COVID-19 vaccine. Sequencing used immunoSEQ multiplex PCR; TCRdb keeps in-frame clones, though not all of them. The sample lists about 120,000 clones; 88% were seen once. The sequencing used peripheral blood, collected on day 0 of MenACWY control vaccination. These receptors were obtained from an adult in good health. Each CDR3 is given with its conserved first and last residue. The D gene is left open where the match is weak. Size is omitted from some rows. Given values are once, few, many or a class for expanded clones.

abundance: .
len: 12
v_gene: TRBV18
j_gene: TRBJ2-7
d_gene: TRBD1
CDR3aa: CASSRQGDEEYF
CDR3nt: TGTGCCAGCTCACGACAGGGGGATGAGGAATACTTC

abundance: .
len: 13
v_gene: TRBV6-5
j_gene: TRBJ2-7
d_gene: .
CDR3aa: CASSPGHSYEQYF
CDR3nt: TGTGCCAGCAGCCCGGGACATTCCTACGAGCAGTACTTC

abundance: once
len: 13
v_gene: TRBV29-1
j_gene: TRBJ2-5
d_gene: .
CDR3aa: CSGSKGQGETQYF
CDR3nt: TGCAGCGGGTCAAAGGGCCAGGGTGAGACCCAGTACTTC

abundance: few
len: 14
v_gene: TRBV2
j_gene: TRBJ2-1
d_gene: TRBD2
CDR3aa: CASISPGLANEQFF
CDR3nt: TGTGCCAGCATAAGTCCGGGACTAGCTAATGAGCAGTTCTTC

abundance: .
len: 15
v_gene: TRBV20-1
j_gene: TRBJ2-1
d_gene: .
CDR3aa: CSASSVDGNLGEQFF
CDR3nt: TGCAGTGCTAGTTCAGTGGACGGCAACCTCGGTGAGCAGTTCTTC

abundance: .
len: 14
v_gene: TRBV6-5
j_gene: TRBJ2-7
d_gene: .
CDR3aa: CASSYPQEPGLQYF
CDR3nt: TGTGCCAGCAGTTACCCCCAGGAGCCCGGACTCCAGTACTTC

abundance: .
len: 15
v_gene: TRBV28
j_gene: TRBJ2-2
d_gene: .
CDR3aa: CASSAEDLDTGELFF
CDR3nt: TGTGCCAGCAGTGCTGAGGACCTCGACACCGGGGAGCTGTTTTTT

abundance: .
len: 16
v_gene: TRBV5-4
j_gene: TRBJ2-1
d_gene: .
CDR3aa: CASSLVRVTPYNEQFF
CDR3nt: TGTGCCAGCAGCTTGGTGAGGGTAACCCCCTACAATGAGCAGTTCTTC

abundance: .
len: 15
v_gene: TRBV20-1
j_gene: TRBJ1-6
d_gene: .
CDR3aa: CSASPGSSYNSPLHF
CDR3nt: TGCAGTGCTAGTCCAGGGAGCTCCTATAATTCACCCCTCCACTTT

abundance: .
len: 12
v_gene: TRBV28
j_gene: TRBJ1-5
d_gene: .
CDR3aa: CASTSTWQPQHF
CDR3nt: TGTGCCAGCACTTCCACTTGGCAGCCCCAGCATTTT

abundance: .
len: 13
v_gene: TRBV12-3/TRBV12-4
j_gene: TRBJ1-1
d_gene: .
CDR3aa: CASSWQGMTEAFF
CDR3nt: TGTGCCAGCAGTTGGCAGGGGATGACTGAAGCTTTCTTT

abundance: .
len: 12
v_gene: TRBV11-2
j_gene: TRBJ1-2
d_gene: .
CDR3aa: CASSLEGDGYTF
CDR3nt: TGTGCCAGCAGCTTAGAAGGGGATGGCTACACCTTC

abundance: few
len: 13
v_gene: TRBV6-4
j_gene: TRBJ2-7
d_gene: .
CDR3aa: CASSAGTTYEQYF
CDR3nt: TGTGCCAGCAGTGCCGGGACAACCTACGAGCAGTACTTC

abundance: .
len: 14
v_gene: TRBV7-2
j_gene: TRBJ2-7
d_gene: .
CDR3aa: CASSSGTRPYEQYF
CDR3nt: TGTGCCAGCAGCAGCGGGACACGACCCTACGAGCAGTACTTC

abundance: .
len: 15
v_gene: TRBV4-1
j_gene: TRBJ1-1
d_gene: TRBD1
CDR3aa: CASSQTGTGGTEAFF
CDR3nt: TGCGCCAGCAGCCAAACCGGTACAGGGGGCACTGAAGCTTTCTTT

abundance: .
len: 14
v_gene: TRBV7-2
j_gene: TRBJ1-1
d_gene: .
CDR3aa: CASSFGRLNTEAFF
CDR3nt: TGTGCCAGCAGCTTCGGACGCCTGAACACTGAAGCTTTCTTT

abundance: .
len: 16
v_gene: TRBV30
j_gene: TRBJ2-5
d_gene: TRBD2
CDR3aa: CAWTEQSGLAGETQYF
CDR3nt: TGTGCCTGGACGGAACAGTCAGGACTAGCGGGAGAGACCCAGTACTTC

abundance: .
len: 11
v_gene: TRBV28
j_gene: TRBJ2-2
d_gene: .
CDR3aa: CASSLARELFF
CDR3nt: TGTGCCAGCAGTTTGGCGCGGGAGCTGTTTTTT

abundance: .
len: 14
v_gene: TRBV6-5
j_gene: TRBJ1-2
d_gene: TRBD1
CDR3aa: CASRTTGVNYGYTF
CDR3nt: TGTGCCAGCAGAACCACAGGGGTTAACTATGGCTACACCTTC

abundance: .
len: 14
v_gene: TRBV28
j_gene: TRBJ2-7
d_gene: .
CDR3aa: CASRATGSSYEQYF
CDR3nt: TGTGCCAGCAGGGCAACAGGGAGCTCCTACGAGCAGTACTTC

abundance: .
len: 15
v_gene: TRBV28
j_gene: TRBJ1-1
d_gene: .
CDR3aa: CASSSPQGRLTEAFF
CDR3nt: TGTGCCAGCAGTTCGCCCCAGGGGAGACTCACTGAAGCTTTCTTT

abundance: .
len: 16
v_gene: TRBV24-1
j_gene: TRBJ2-1
d_gene: .
CDR3aa: CATSDLRGGGHNEQFF
CDR3nt: TGTGCCACCAGTGATTTGAGGGGTGGGGGACACAATGAGCAGTTCTTC

abundance: few
len: 15
v_gene: TRBV10-3
j_gene: TRBJ1-5
d_gene: TRBD1
CDR3aa: CAISADRGQDQPQHF
CDR3nt: TGTGCCATCAGTGCGGACAGGGGGCAAGATCAGCCCCAGCATTTT

abundance: once
len: 14
v_gene: TRBV24-1
j_gene: TRBJ2-1
d_gene: .
CDR3aa: CATSVGYKSGEQFF
CDR3nt: TGTGCCACCAGCGTAGGGTATAAGTCTGGTGAGCAGTTCTTC

abundance: .
len: 13
v_gene: TRBV18
j_gene: TRBJ2-5
d_gene: .
CDR3aa: CASSPEQQETQYF
CDR3nt: TGTGCCAGCTCACCAGAACAGCAAGAGACCCAGTACTTC

abundance: .
len: 12
v_gene: TRBV3-1/TRBV3-2
j_gene: TRBJ2-7
d_gene: .
CDR3aa: CASSPGLYEQYF
CDR3nt: TGTGCCAGCAGCCCCGGCCTTTACGAGCAGTACTTC

abundance: .
len: 15
v_gene: TRBV28
j_gene: TRBJ2-3
d_gene: .
CDR3aa: CASRPSTHRADTQYF
CDR3nt: TGTGCCAGCAGACCCTCAACTCACAGGGCAGATACGCAGTATTTT

abundance: .
len: 18
v_gene: TRBV7-3
j_gene: TRBJ2-2
d_gene: .
CDR3aa: CASSPSFDSFKNTGELFF
CDR3nt: TGTGCCAGCAGCCCCTCTTTTGACAGTTTCAAAAACACCGGGGAGCTGTTTTTT

abundance: .
len: 11
v_gene: TRBV12-3/TRBV12-4
j_gene: TRBJ2-7
d_gene: .
CDR3aa: CASSLLDEQYF
CDR3nt: TGTGCCAGCAGTTTGCTTGACGAGCAGTACTTC

abundance: .
len: 14
v_gene: TRBV7-2
j_gene: TRBJ2-2
d_gene: .
CDR3aa: CASSFTSRTGELFF
CDR3nt: TGTGCCAGCAGCTTCACTAGTAGGACCGGGGAGCTGTTTTTT

abundance: .
len: 14
v_gene: TRBV30
j_gene: TRBJ2-7
d_gene: .
CDR3aa: CAWSPPDRSYEQYF
CDR3nt: TGTGCCTGGAGTCCCCCGGACAGATCCTACGAGCAGTACTTC

abundance: .
len: 15
v_gene: TRBV5-1
j_gene: TRBJ2-3
d_gene: TRBD1
CDR3aa: CASSLWTGSTDTQYF
CDR3nt: TGCGCCAGCAGCCTATGGACAGGGTCCACAGATACGCAGTATTTT

abundance: .
len: 13
v_gene: TRBV3-1/TRBV3-2
j_gene: TRBJ1-1
d_gene: .
CDR3aa: CASSLEGGTEAFF
CDR3nt: TGTGCCAGCAGCCTGGAAGGGGGGACTGAAGCTTTCTTT

abundance: .
len: 15
v_gene: TRBV10-3
j_gene: TRBJ1-1
d_gene: .
CDR3aa: CAISGRGQSDTEAFF
CDR3nt: TGTGCCATCAGTGGACGCGGACAGAGTGATACTGAAGCTTTCTTT

abundance: .
len: 15
v_gene: TRBV18
j_gene: TRBJ1-2
d_gene: .
CDR3aa: CASSPSPLQLYGYTF
CDR3nt: TGTGCCAGCTCACCATCTCCCCTACAACTCTATGGCTACACCTTC

abundance: .
len: 14
v_gene: TRBV11-2
j_gene: TRBJ1-1
d_gene: .
CDR3aa: CASSLDPYLTEAFF
CDR3nt: TGTGCCAGCAGCTTAGATCCGTATCTTACTGAAGCTTTCTTT

abundance: .
len: 16
v_gene: TRBV1
j_gene: TRBJ2-7
d_gene: .
CDR3aa: CTSSQVYGGRAYEQYF
CDR3nt: TGCACCAGCAGCCAAGTGTATGGCGGGAGGGCGTACGAGCAGTACTTC

abundance: .
len: 14
v_gene: TRBV30
j_gene: TRBJ1-6
d_gene: TRBD1
CDR3aa: CAWAGGTGVSPLHF
CDR3nt: TGTGCCTGGGCCGGGGGGACAGGGGTTTCACCCCTCCACTTT

abundance: .
len: 15
v_gene: TRBV7-8
j_gene: TRBJ2-1
d_gene: .
CDR3aa: CASSLGLLFNNEQFF
CDR3nt: TGTGCCAGCAGCTTAGGACTGCTGTTTAACAATGAGCAGTTCTTC

abundance: few
len: 14
v_gene: TRBV5-8
j_gene: TRBJ2-4
d_gene: TRBD1
CDR3aa: CASSQTGAKNIQYF
CDR3nt: TGTGCCAGCAGCCAGACAGGGGCCAAAAACATTCAGTACTTC

abundance: .
len: 16
v_gene: TRBV27
j_gene: TRBJ2-3
d_gene: TRBD1
CDR3aa: CASSPQQGGGTDTQYF
CDR3nt: TGTGCCAGCAGTCCTCAACAGGGGGGAGGCACAGATACGCAGTATTTT

abundance: .
len: 12
v_gene: TRBV6-2/TRBV6-3
j_gene: TRBJ2-7
d_gene: .
CDR3aa: CASSDGLGEQYF
CDR3nt: TGTGCCAGCAGTGACGGACTGGGAGAGCAGTACTTC

abundance: .
len: 14
v_gene: TRBV10-3
j_gene: TRBJ2-5
d_gene: .
CDR3aa: CAISEPGRGETQYF
CDR3nt: TGTGCCATCAGTGAGCCTGGGAGAGGGGAGACCCAGTACTTC

abundance: .
len: 14
v_gene: TRBV7-9
j_gene: TRBJ2-7
d_gene: TRBD2
CDR3aa: CASSLSGRAYEQYF
CDR3nt: TGTGCCAGCAGCTTAAGCGGGAGGGCATACGAGCAGTACTTC

abundance: few
len: 16
v_gene: TRBV19
j_gene: TRBJ1-2
d_gene: TRBD1
CDR3aa: CASSIPPGQRNYGYTF
CDR3nt: TGTGCCAGTAGTATACCCCCGGGACAGCGTAACTATGGCTACACCTTC

abundance: .
len: 16
v_gene: TRBV27
j_gene: TRBJ2-3
d_gene: TRBD1
CDR3aa: CASSLQGSPLGDTQYF
CDR3nt: TGTGCCAGCAGTCTACAGGGGTCACCCTTGGGGGATACGCAGTATTTT

abundance: .
len: 14
v_gene: TRBV5-4
j_gene: TRBJ2-3
d_gene: TRBD2
CDR3aa: CASSLTSEADTQYF
CDR3nt: TGTGCCAGCAGCTTGACTAGCGAGGCAGATACGCAGTATTTT

abundance: .
len: 10
v_gene: TRBV30
j_gene: TRBJ2-2
d_gene: .
CDR3aa: CAWGNGELFF
CDR3nt: TGTGCCTGGGGTAACGGGGAGCTGTTTTTT

abundance: once
len: 14
v_gene: TRBV10-2
j_gene: TRBJ2-7
d_gene: .
CDR3aa: CASSPGHVNYEQYF
CDR3nt: TGCGCCAGCAGTCCGGGACACGTGAACTACGAGCAGTACTTC

abundance: .
len: 17
v_gene: TRBV5-1
j_gene: TRBJ2-5
d_gene: .
CDR3aa: CASSSNPGTPGLETQYF
CDR3nt: TGCGCCAGCAGCTCCAACCCGGGAACCCCTGGCTTAGAGACCCAGTACTTC

abundance: .
len: 14
v_gene: TRBV9
j_gene: TRBJ2-5
d_gene: TRBD1
CDR3aa: CASSVRGGTETQYF
CDR3nt: TGTGCCAGCAGCGTGAGAGGGGGCACAGAGACCCAGTACTTC

abundance: .
len: 16
v_gene: TRBV9
j_gene: TRBJ1-6
d_gene: TRBD1
CDR3aa: CASSVDRDRFNSPLHF
CDR3nt: TGTGCCAGCAGCGTAGACCGGGACAGATTTAATTCACCCCTCCACTTT

abundance: few
len: 15
v_gene: TRBV5-1
j_gene: TRBJ2-7
d_gene: .
CDR3aa: CASSLGRDRGYEQYF
CDR3nt: TGCGCCAGCAGCTTGGGCAGGGACCGAGGGTACGAGCAGTACTTC

abundance: .
len: 14
v_gene: TRBV18
j_gene: TRBJ2-3
d_gene: .
CDR3aa: CASSRTTLTDTQYF
CDR3nt: TGTGCCAGCTCACGGACAACCCTCACAGATACGCAGTATTTT

abundance: .
len: 13
v_gene: TRBV28
j_gene: TRBJ2-1
d_gene: .
CDR3aa: CASSLVIVSEQFF
CDR3nt: TGTGCCAGCAGTTTAGTGATAGTGTCTGAGCAGTTCTTC

abundance: few
len: 16
v_gene: TRBV28
j_gene: TRBJ2-3
d_gene: TRBD2
CDR3aa: CASSPSSGPSTDTQYF
CDR3nt: TGTGCCAGCAGCCCTTCTAGCGGACCTAGCACAGATACGCAGTATTTT